Listed below are T cell receptor beta chains from one sample, sequenced in a study of T cell repertoires in cytomegalovirus infection. TCRdb passed the reads through MiXCR, listing each CDR3 protein once. This sample carries approximately 500,000 distinct CDR3 sequences, approximately 10% of them seen once, and the ten largest clones take 10% to 13%. Sequencing was carried out using PBMCs. The receptors originated from a human donor in good health (CMV status not recorded). Some clones in this sample may be carry-over from other donors' samples. CDR3s include the opening cysteine and the closing phenylalanine or tryptophan. A D gene is named only where the DNA matches it firmly. Some rows mark clone size as missing; the rest say once, few, many or name a class of expanded clone.

V gene,clone size,J gene,D gene,CDR3 DNA,CDR3 protein
TRBV27,.,TRBJ1-5,TRBD1,TGTGCCAGCAGTGGGCGGGGACAGGGCAATCAGCCCCAGCATTTT,CASSGRGQGNQPQHF
TRBV18,many,TRBJ2-3,.,TGTGCCAGCTCACCCCGGTCGGAACCCACAGATACGCAGTATTTT,CASSPRSEPTDTQYF
TRBV28,few,TRBJ1-3,.,TGTGCCAGCAAGGGAGGCCCCGCTGATGGAAACACCATATATTTT,CASKGGPADGNTIYF
TRBV20-1,few,TRBJ2-5,TRBD1,TGCAGTGCTAGACCACCACAGGGGCAACAAGAGACCCAGTACTTC,CSARPPQGQQETQYF
TRBV28,.,TRBJ2-1,.,TGTGCCAGCAGTTTAACTAGTGGCCCTGAGCAGTTCTTC,CASSLTSGPEQFF
TRBV28,many,TRBJ1-5,TRBD1,TGTGCCAGCAGCCAAGGGGGCGCGCAGGCTTGGAGCAATCAGCCCCAGCATTTT,CASSQGGAQAWSNQPQHF
TRBV6-6,many,TRBJ2-7,.,TGTGCCAGCAGTTCCGGGACAAGACGCCCCTACGAGCAGTACTTC,CASSSGTRRPYEQYF
TRBV2,few,TRBJ1-2,.,TGTGCCAGCAGTGGGGATGGCAGGGGCGCCTCGGGACGTGGCTACACCTTC,CASSGDGRGASGRGYTF
TRBV20-1,.,TRBJ2-7,.,TGCAGTGCCCTACTTAGCGGACGTTTTCGCGAGCAGTACTTC,CSALLSGRFREQYF
TRBV24-1,many,TRBJ2-1,.,TGTGCCACCAGTGATTCGGGGCTACCACGCTCCCTTTTTACCTACAATGAGCAGTTCTTC,CATSDSGLPRSLFTYNEQFF
TRBV7-2,many,TRBJ2-7,.,TGTGCCAGCAGCTTAGTTGGGGGGATTCAGGCCTACGAGCAGTACTTC,CASSLVGGIQAYEQYF
TRBV7-2,many,TRBJ1-3,TRBD1,TGTGCCAGCAGCCCAAGTTACAGGGGTGTTAGAGGAAACACCATATATTTT,CASSPSYRGVRGNTIYF
TRBV24-1,.,TRBJ2-1,.,TGTGCCACCAGTGATTCGTGGGCCAGCTCCTACAATGAGCAGTTCTTC,CATSDSWASSYNEQFF
TRBV2,few,TRBJ2-1,TRBD2,TGTGCCAGCAGCAGAACCCGACTAGCGGGACCTGAGCAGTTCTTC,CASSRTRLAGPEQFF
TRBV7-7,many,TRBJ2-3,.,TGTGCCAGCAGCGATCGCCTGGCTTCTAGCACAGATACGCAGTATTTT,CASSDRLASSTDTQYF
TRBV3-1,few,TRBJ2-2,.,TGTGCCAGCAGCTGGAGGGATTACGGGGAGCTGTTTTTT,CASSWRDYGELFF
TRBV12-3/TRBV12-4,many,TRBJ1-2,TRBD1,TGTGCCAGCAGTTTAGACGGACAGGGATCGGAGGGCTACACCTTC,CASSLDGQGSEGYTF